The TCR beta chain described here comes from a study of T cell clonality in common variable immunodeficiency. Study-wide results and limits: Compared with controls, CVID subjects had fewer shared TCRbeta clones. Links between repertoire features and CVID complications were heterogeneity-limited. CVID subjects had higher TCRbeta clonality than healthy controls, most marked in about a third.

This clone occurred many times. Its antigen is not known. The read ends 3 residues shy of where the CDR3 ends; the end is completed using the germline J gene. Produced via immunoSEQ multiplex PCR; TCRdb's table is partial and in-frame only. The sample shows 50,000 to 70,000 clones, none of them appearing just once. In germline, CDR1 is MNHEY, CDR2 SVGEGT. There are 13 residues in the CDR3. V lost 5 bases, J lost 2 bases, and 1 base stayed unmatched. The chain carries TRBV6-2 or TRBV6-3 and TRBJ2-5; TRBD1 matches 8 bases. The specimen was peripheral blood mononuclear cells. The source of this sequence is a person between 18 and 75 years old in good health. The sequenced CDR3 bases are TGTGCCAGCAGTGGGACAGGTCAAGAGACC. Its translation is CASSGTGQET. Given in full, the CDR3 is CASSGTGQETQYF.